Presented here are 22 T cell receptor beta chains from one specimen sequenced in a study of CD8+CD57+ T cells in acquired aplastic anemia. Profiles of TCR beta VDJ and CDR3 were generated from a genomic DNA template. TCRdb processed the reads anew with MiXCR; each CDR3 protein has one entry. This repertoire shows 150,000 to 200,000 distinct CDR3 sequences, less than 60% found once; its top ten account for 2.5% to 4%. Patients selected for sequencing had displayed CD8+CD57+ cell expansion by flow cytometry. The sample was sorted CD4+, CD8+, or CD8+CD57+ T cells (not recorded which) from PBMCs. All receptors derive from a human donor with aplastic anemia.

Ten or more counts support this clonotype. The V and J genes are TRBV5-1 and TRBJ2-7, with 9 positions matching TRBD2. The CDR3 is made up of 15 amino acids. V was clipped by 2 bases and J by 4 bases; unmatched bases: 7. Germline CDR1 and CDR2: SGHRS and YFSETQ. The CDR3 protein is CASSFTGGGGYEQYF. Here the CDR3 DNA reads TGCGCCAGCAGCTTTACTGGCGGGGGGGGATACGAGCAGTACTTC. Complete variable domain (other parts from reference TRBV5-1 and TRBJ2-7): KAGVTQTPRYLIKTRGQQVTLSCSPISGHRSVSWYQQTPGQGLQFLFEYFSETQRNKGNFPGRFSGRQFSNSRSEMNVSTLELGDSALYLCASSFTGGGGYEQYFGPGTRLTVT.

This clonotype was counted at least ten times. CDR3 nucleotides: TGTGCCTGGAGTCGCGGGACTAGCGGGAGGTTTCAGGAGACCCAGTACTTC. Its translation is CAWSRGTSGRFQETQYF. The gene calls are TRBV30 and TRBJ2-5, with 15 bases that match TRBD2. Germline V CDR1 and CDR2: GTSNPN, SVGIG (reference sequence). V trimming: 2 bases; J trimming: 5 bases; junction bases outside the gene matches: 9. The CDR3 consists of 17 residues.

The chain carries TRBV20-1 and TRBJ1-1; 8 bases fit TRBD1. Germline loops: CDR1 DFQATT, CDR2 SNEGSKA (reference sequence). This CDR3 spans 14 amino acids. J lost 1 base, V lost 1 base, and 2 bases had no gene match. The CDR3 reads CSARGDRQNTEAFF. CDR3 coding DNA: TGCAGTGCTAGAGGGGACAGGCAGAACACTGAAGCTTTCTTT.

The CDR3 DNA sequence: TGTGCCACCAGCAGCCGGCTGGGGGGCGATAGAGAGACCCAGTACTTC. It yields the protein CATSSRLGGDRETQYF. The rearrangement uses TRBV15 and TRBJ2-5; D tentatively fits TRBD1 or TRBD2 (6 bases each). The CDR3 loop spans 16 amino acids. CDR1 and CDR2 (germline): LNHNV, YYDKDF (reference sequence). Trimming stripped 3 bases from V and 4 bases from J, with 18 bases between.

Details on this clonotype: Since a much larger clone is just one base distant, this may be a read error. The gene calls are TRBV12-3 or TRBV12-4 and TRBJ1-6, with D perhaps TRBD1 (6 bases). This CDR3 is built from 16 residues. V was shortened by 1 base and J by 11 bases, with 18 bases between the two germline ends. As DNA, the CDR3 is TGTGCCAGCAGTTTAGTTGGGGGCATTTGGGGCCCACCCCTCCACTTT. Protein product: CASSLVGGIWGPPLHF.

This clonotype came up a few times. This chain uses TRBV28 with TRBJ1-2; maybe TRBD1 (5 bases). This CDR3 spans 15 amino acids. In germline, CDR1 is MDHEN, CDR2 SYDVKM. The germline V and J ends were trimmed by 6 bases and 4 bases, with 18 bases remaining between them. The CDR3 region has the DNA TGTGCCAGCAGGGCCCACGGGACCCAAATCTATGGCTACACCTTC. This gives the protein CASRAHGTQIYGYTF.

V and J are TRBV11-2 and TRBJ2-1; D may be TRBD2 (7 bases). V lost 5 bases to trimming and J lost 3 bases, with 20 bases between them. Germline values: CDR1 SGHAT, CDR2 FQNNGV. The CDR3 runs 17 residues. CDR3 DNA sequence: TGTGCCAGCAGCCTACGAAGGGCGGGGGCGAACTACAATGAGCAGTTCTTC. As protein: CASSLRRAGANYNEQFF.

This chain links TRBV4-3 with TRBJ2-7, with 7 nucleotides matching TRBD1. The CDR3 length is 15 residues. Germline V gene data show CDR1 as LGHNA and CDR2 as YSLEER. V was pared by 2 bases and J by 5 bases, with 9 bases of the junction left unmatched. The CDR3 DNA is TGCGCCAGCAGCCAACAAGACAGGGTTGGCCACGAGCAGTACTTC. This codes for CASSQQDRVGHEQYF.

This sequence joins TRBV29-1 and TRBJ1-3; D not certain. The V end was cut by 8 bases, the J end by 0 bases, with 11 bases between. The CDR3 spans 13 residues. Per germline, CDR1 SQVTM and CDR2 ANQGSEA. The DNA of the CDR3 is TGCAGCACCAGCCATAACTCTGGAAACACCATATATTTT. Translated: CSTSHNSGNTIYF.

This clonotype was detected ten times or more. V and J are TRBV6-1 and TRBJ2-3; D possibly uses TRBD1 or TRBD2 (5 bases each). V lost 8 bases and J 0 bases, leaving 12 bases between the germline ends. There are 14 residues in the CDR3. Germline loops: CDR1 MNHNS, CDR2 SASEGT. CDR3 in DNA: TGTGCCAGCGAGAAGTGGGGGAGCACAGATACGCAGTATTTT. Its translation is CASEKWGSTDTQYF.

As concerns this clonotype: The CDR3 ends on some other residue instead of the conserved phenylalanine or tryptophan, so this is likely a read error. This chain links TRBV15 with TRBJ2-1, with D perhaps TRBD1 or TRBD2 (7 bases each). Looked up from germline, CDR1 is LNHNV and CDR2 is YYDKDF (reference sequence). The CDR3 sequence is 15 residues long. CDR3 coding DNA: TGCGCCACCAGTCCGACGAGGGAGGGGGCCAATGAGCAGTTCCTC. Translated, it gives CATSPTREGANEQFL.

This clonotype was detected a few times. An end of the junction differs from the germline gene, which may be a read error. V is TRBV2 and J is TRBJ1-2; TRBD1 might be the D (5 bases). Germline V CDR1 and CDR2: SNHLY, FYNNEI. The CDR3 runs 12 residues. Here the CDR3 reads CASSEALQGRIF. CDR3 DNA sequence: TGTGCCAGCAGTGAAGCGCTTCAGGGACGGATCTTC.

This clonotype was found once. V usage is TRBV25-1 and J usage is TRBJ1-2, with TRBD1 matching 7 bases. Germline-derived CDR1 and CDR2 are MGHDK and SYGVNS. The CDR3 is made up of 13 amino acids. The J segment lost 7 bases and the V segment lost 6 bases, leaving 8 bases of the junction unmatched. The CDR3 coding sequence is TGTGCCAGCAGCTCCACAGGGGTTGGTGGCTACACCTTC. This encodes CASSSTGVGGYTF.

V gene TRBV11-3 combines with J gene TRBJ2-1; TRBD2 might be the D (5 bases). Germline values: CDR1 SGHNT, CDR2 YENEEA. This CDR3 contains 13 residues. V was pared by 5 bases and J by 10 bases, with 15 bases between. CDR3 sequence: CASSLLPAEEQFF. DNA for the CDR3: TGTGCCAGCAGCCTCCTGCCAGCGGAGGAGCAGTTCTTC. Using reference TRBV11-3 and TRBJ2-1 for the parts outside the CDR3, the full variable domain is EAGVVQSPRYKIIEKKQPVAFWCNPISGHNTLYWYLQNLGQGPELLIRYENEEAVDDSQLPKDRFSAERLKGVDSTLKIQPAELGDSAVYLCASSLLPAEEQFFGPGTRLTVL.

This clonotype has a count of ten or more. One end of the junction varies from germline; a read error may be responsible. The gene calls are TRBV19 and TRBJ1-4, with unresolved D. Germline V CDR1 and CDR2: LNHDA, SQIVND (reference sequence). This CDR3 comprises 14 residues. CDR3 sequence (DNA): TGTGCCAGTAGTATATCGTCATTCCGGGTCTTACCATCTTTT. Protein: CASSISSFRVLPSF. The full variable domain, rest sourced from reference TRBV19 and TRBJ1-4, is DGGITQSPKYLFRKEGQNVTLSCEQNLNHDAMYWYRQDPGQGLRLIYYSQIVNDFQKGDIAEGYSVSREKKESFPLTVTSAQKNPTAFYLCASSISSFRVLPSFGSGTQLSVL.

This clonotype was observed at least ten times. The gene calls are TRBV6-1 and TRBJ2-3; 8 nucleotides align to TRBD2. Germline lookup yields CDR1 MNHNS and CDR2 SASEGT. The CDR3 covers 13 residues. The junction had 5 bases not matched to a gene; V was cut back by 7 bases and J by 5 bases. CDR3 residues: CASKTGGVDTQYF. Here the CDR3 DNA reads TGTGCCAGCAAAACGGGAGGGGTAGATACGCAGTATTTT.

For this clonotype: Germline and junction disagree at one end, which may indicate a read error. This rearrangement joins TRBV29-1 to TRBJ2-7; D possibly uses TRBD1 or TRBD2 (5 bases each). The CDR3 runs 13 residues. Germline V gives CDR1 SQVTM, CDR2 ANQGSEA. The CDR3 DNA sequence: TGCAGCGCTAGCTCAGGGTTCTCCTACGAGCATTACTTC. It encodes CSASSGFSYEHYF.

The rearrangement uses TRBV20-1 and TRBJ2-7, with 7 bases fitting TRBD2. The germline V gene encodes CDR1 DFQATT and CDR2 SNEGSKA (reference sequence). V lost 0 bases, J lost 2 bases, and 7 bases stayed unmatched. The CDR3 extends over 15 amino acids. CDR3 DNA sequence: TGCAGTGCTAGAGATCCAACGGGGGGTCCCTACGAGCAGTACTTC. This gives the protein CSARDPTGGPYEQYF.

Many counts were recorded for this clonotype. The V call is TRBV7-2, the J call TRBJ1-5, with TRBD1 matching 8 bases. Germline V gene data show CDR1 as SGHTA and CDR2 as FQGNSA. The V gene end was trimmed by 6 bases and the J gene end by 3 bases; junction bases not matched to a gene: 10. The CDR3 extends over 16 amino acids. The CDR3 reads CASRITGGLYNQPQHF. The CDR3 DNA reads TGTGCCAGCAGAATCACAGGGGGTCTATACAATCAGCCCCAGCATTTT.

The chain links TRBV20-1 to TRBJ1-1, with a weak D call TRBD1 (6 bases). The V end was cut by 5 bases, the J end by 0 bases, with 10 bases between. The CDR3 loop spans 13 amino acids. CDR1 DFQATT and CDR2 SNEGSKA come from the germline V gene (reference sequence). CDR3 sequence (DNA): TGCAGTGCTGGGGACACAGTGAACACTGAAGCTTTCTTT. This translates into CSAGDTVNTEAFF.

A word on this clonotype: Relative to the germline gene, one junction end is altered; a read error may explain this. This chain links TRBV29-1 with TRBJ2-1; weak D call: TRBD1 (6 bases). This CDR3 is 14 amino acids long. Germline V gene lookup returns CDR1 SQVTM and CDR2 ANQGSEA. The CDR3 nucleotides are TGCAGCGTTGAAGGGGGGCAGTCCTGCAATGAGCAGTTCTTC. Translation: CSVEGGQSCNEQFF.

This clonotype has a count of ten or more. A clone one base away is much larger, so this may be a read error. The chain recombines TRBV24-1 with TRBJ2-3; 7 bases fit TRBD1. V was clipped by 5 bases and J by 7 bases; unmatched bases: 8. There are 14 residues in the CDR3. The germline V gene encodes CDR1 KGHDR and CDR2 SFDVKD. In nucleotides, the CDR3 is TGTGCCACCAGTGGATCCCCGACAGGGAATACGCAGTATTTT. Amino acids: CATSGSPTGNTQYF.